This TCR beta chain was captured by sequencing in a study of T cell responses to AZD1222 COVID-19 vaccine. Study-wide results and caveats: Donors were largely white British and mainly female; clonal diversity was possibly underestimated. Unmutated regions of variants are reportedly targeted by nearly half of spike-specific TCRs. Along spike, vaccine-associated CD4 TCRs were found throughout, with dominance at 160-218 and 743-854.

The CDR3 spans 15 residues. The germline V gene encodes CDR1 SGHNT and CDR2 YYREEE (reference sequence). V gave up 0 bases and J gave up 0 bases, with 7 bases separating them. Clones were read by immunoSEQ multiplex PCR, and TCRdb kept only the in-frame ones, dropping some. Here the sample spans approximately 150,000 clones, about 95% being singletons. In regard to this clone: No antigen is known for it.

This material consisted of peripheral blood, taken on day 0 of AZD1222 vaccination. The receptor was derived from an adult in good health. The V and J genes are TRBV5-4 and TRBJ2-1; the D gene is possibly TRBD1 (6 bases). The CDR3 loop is CASSLEDSSYNEQFF. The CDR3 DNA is TGTGCCAGCAGCTTGGAGGACAGCTCCTACAATGAGCAGTTCTTC.